This TCR beta chain was profiled in a study of blood T cell repertoires in COVID-19. Overall study context: Spain, Italy and the United States supplied samples that represented acute and convalescent COVID-19. T cells, B-cell-depleted T cells, or PBMCs provided the cDNA or gDNA that served as material.

Trimming pared 5 bases from V and 7 bases from J, leaving 17 bases between. Germline lookup yields CDR1 SGHAT and CDR2 FQNNGV. This CDR3 comprises 14 residues. Per the original data handling: Scientists estimated how many nucleated cells there were by amplifying reference gene primers. This table comes from immunoSEQ multiplex PCR, and its TCRdb copy is limited to in-frame clones, with some not included. V and J calls and clone size follow that table, whereas D and trimming were derived from the DNA. The sample has about 410,000 clones, about nine tenths seen once. Seattle patient enrollment occurred during active infection, with longitudinal follow-up thereafter.

This receptor was obtained from a woman in her 40s with COVID-19, enrolled during active disease. V and J are TRBV11-2 and TRBJ1-2; TRBD1 is a possible D gene (6 bases). The sequencing input was peripheral blood. In DNA, the CDR3 is TGTGCCAGCAGCCCAAACGACAGGTCAGGTGGCTACACCTTC. Translating it yields CASSPNDRSGGYTF.